This entry is about one T cell receptor beta chain. Its antigen is undetermined. The CDR3 has 14 residues. Germline V gives CDR1 SGHTA, CDR2 FQGTGA. V shed 6 bases and J shed 7 bases, with 15 bases lying between them. A multiplex PCR was run with 60 Vbeta primers and 13 Jbeta primers. The data were produced by immunoSEQ multiplex PCR, yet TCRdb's version contains in-frame clones alone and is incomplete. The repertoire holds 150,000 to 200,000 clones, around 75% seen once, with approximately 3% in the top ten. This entry belongs to a study of cytomegalovirus exposure and HLA in healthy donors. Study-level results: Some TCR beta chains (164 of them) were listed as cytomegalovirus-associated. Equally common other TCR beta chains were less clonally expanded than HLA-associated ones, a later analysis found. Researchers reported that a few CMV-associated chains were confirmed in vitro as CMV antigen-specific.

This receptor was taken from a male donor in good health and CMV-seronegative. This chain joins TRBV7-3 and TRBJ2-2; D perhaps matches TRBD2 (5 bases). The sequenced sample consisted of PBMCs. The CDR3 loop is CASSFSREDGELFF. DNA of the CDR3: TGTGCCAGCAGTTTTAGCCGGGAAGACGGGGAGCTGTTTTTT.